A selection of T cell receptor beta chains follows, all from one sample in a study of OX40 agonist ivuxolimab in advanced cancers. Sequencing used immunoSEQ multiplex PCR; TCRdb keeps in-frame clones, though not all of them. The table has 50,000 or so clones, around nine tenths seen once. The sample consisted of CD4+ or CD8+ T cells sorted from blood, taken in a trial of the OX40 agonist ivuxolimab. The origin of the receptors is an adult with an advanced solid tumor such as melanoma, head and neck, liver or kidney cancer. CDR3s include the opening cysteine and the closing phenylalanine or tryptophan. Each record gives: clone size, J gene, V gene, D gene, CDR3 length, CDR3 DNA, CDR3 protein. The D gene is left open where the match is weak. Size values are once, few and many counts, or a class for expanded clones, and some rows have none.

abundance: .
j_gene: TRBJ2-1
v_gene: TRBV27
d_gene: .
len: 14
CDR3nt: TGTGCCAGCAGTTTTCTGGACACATCAAATGAGCAGTTCTTC
CDR3aa: CASSFLDTSNEQFF

abundance: .
j_gene: TRBJ2-3
v_gene: TRBV9
d_gene: .
len: 12
CDR3nt: TGTGCCAGCAGCCCAGAGGGTGATACGCAGTATTTT
CDR3aa: CASSPEGDTQYF

abundance: .
j_gene: TRBJ2-1
v_gene: TRBV7-2
d_gene: TRBD2
len: 15
CDR3nt: TGTGCCAGCAGCTTAGACAGCGGGAGTTTCAGTGAGCAGTTCTTC
CDR3aa: CASSLDSGSFSEQFF

abundance: .
j_gene: TRBJ1-1
v_gene: TRBV6-1
d_gene: .
len: 13
CDR3nt: TGTGCCAGCAGCCTTGCGGGGGCCACTGAAGCTTTCTTT
CDR3aa: CASSLAGATEAFF

abundance: .
j_gene: TRBJ1-2
v_gene: TRBV10-2
d_gene: .
len: 13
CDR3nt: TGCGCCAGCCGACCGGACAGCCTCTATGGCTACACCTTC
CDR3aa: CASRPDSLYGYTF

abundance: .
j_gene: TRBJ2-1
v_gene: TRBV7-8
d_gene: TRBD1
len: 12
CDR3nt: TGTGCCAGCAGCTCAAATGACAGGGGCCTTTTCTTC
CDR3aa: CASSSNDRGLFF

abundance: .
j_gene: TRBJ2-5
v_gene: TRBV19
d_gene: TRBD2
len: 15
CDR3nt: TGTGCCAGTACTCCTAGCGGGGGGAAGCAAGAGACCCAGTACTTC
CDR3aa: CASTPSGGKQETQYF

abundance: .
j_gene: TRBJ1-3
v_gene: TRBV4-1
d_gene: .
len: 15
CDR3nt: TGCGCCAGCAGCCAAGCACACCGGGCGGGAAACACCATATATTTT
CDR3aa: CASSQAHRAGNTIYF

abundance: .
j_gene: TRBJ2-5
v_gene: TRBV2
d_gene: TRBD1
len: 18
CDR3nt: TGTGCCAGCAGTGAATCATCCCTGACAGGGTCAAAACAAGAGACCCAGTACTTC
CDR3aa: CASSESSLTGSKQETQYF

abundance: once
j_gene: TRBJ2-5
v_gene: TRBV2
d_gene: .
len: 14
CDR3nt: TGTGCCAGCAGTGCTGCACTAGCTGGAGAGGGCCAGTACTTC
CDR3aa: CASSAALAGEGQYF

abundance: .
j_gene: TRBJ2-1
v_gene: TRBV5-4
d_gene: .
len: 13
CDR3nt: TGTGCCAGCAGCCCCCGCTGGGGCAATGGGCAGTTCTTC
CDR3aa: CASSPRWGNGQFF

abundance: .
j_gene: TRBJ2-1
v_gene: TRBV5-4
d_gene: TRBD2
len: 15
CDR3nt: TGTGCCAGCAGCACGGGAGGGCGAACCTACAATGAGCAGTTCTTC
CDR3aa: CASSTGGRTYNEQFF

abundance: once
j_gene: TRBJ1-3
v_gene: TRBV30
d_gene: .
len: 15
CDR3nt: TGTGCCTGGAGTGCATTAACAGACTCTGGAAACACCATATATTTT
CDR3aa: CAWSALTDSGNTIYF

abundance: once
j_gene: TRBJ2-5
v_gene: TRBV2
d_gene: TRBD2
len: 15
CDR3nt: TGTGCCAGCAGAGGAATAGCGGGACGCCAAGAGACCCAGTACTTC
CDR3aa: CASRGIAGRQETQYF

abundance: .
j_gene: TRBJ2-1
v_gene: TRBV10-3
d_gene: TRBD2
len: 13
CDR3nt: TGTGCCATCATGGGACTAGGGTCCAATGAGCAGTTCTTC
CDR3aa: CAIMGLGSNEQFF

abundance: few
j_gene: TRBJ1-1
v_gene: TRBV6-5
d_gene: .
len: 14
CDR3nt: TGTGCCAGCAGTTACTCGCGGGGGGGCGCGTCAGCTTTCTTT
CDR3aa: CASSYSRGGASAFF

abundance: once
j_gene: TRBJ2-1
v_gene: TRBV19
d_gene: TRBD2
len: 15
CDR3nt: TGTGCCAGTAGTATCCCTAGCGGGAGTCTAAATGAGCAGTTCTTC
CDR3aa: CASSIPSGSLNEQFF

abundance: .
j_gene: TRBJ2-1
v_gene: TRBV7-9
d_gene: TRBD2
len: 15
CDR3nt: TGTGCCAGCAGCAATAGCGGGAGCTCCTACAATGAGCAGTTCTTC
CDR3aa: CASSNSGSSYNEQFF

abundance: .
j_gene: TRBJ2-1
v_gene: TRBV28
d_gene: TRBD1
len: 15
CDR3nt: TGTGCCAGCAGTTTATTTAGGACAGGGATTTTAGAGCAGTTCTTC
CDR3aa: CASSLFRTGILEQFF

abundance: .
j_gene: TRBJ1-5
v_gene: TRBV19
d_gene: TRBD1
len: 18
CDR3nt: TGTGCCAGTAGTAGGGGACAGTCGACCCTTTATAGCAATCAGCCCCAGCATTTT
CDR3aa: CASSRGQSTLYSNQPQHF

abundance: .
j_gene: TRBJ2-2
v_gene: TRBV9
d_gene: TRBD2
len: 15
CDR3nt: TGTGCCAGCAGCGTAAAGCGGGAGCACACCGGGGAGCTGTTTTTT
CDR3aa: CASSVKREHTGELFF

abundance: .
j_gene: TRBJ2-7
v_gene: TRBV6-5
d_gene: .
len: 13
CDR3nt: TGTGCCAGCAGCCAGGGCAGAGCCTACGAGCAGTACTTC
CDR3aa: CASSQGRAYEQYF

abundance: once
j_gene: TRBJ1-1
v_gene: TRBV5-5
d_gene: .
len: 15
CDR3nt: TGTGCCAGCAGCTTGGGTTTCGGGGGGATCACTGAAGCTTTCTTT
CDR3aa: CASSLGFGGITEAFF